The 24 T cell receptor beta chains reported below all come from one sample, sequenced in a study of human T cells and chemical hapten exposure. MiXCR, applied by TCRdb to the RACE reads, yields one record per CDR3 protein. The repertoire holds 150,000 to 200,000 distinct CDR3 sequences, with approximately 20% as singletons. Noted time point: patch test 1, 2 weeks after DPC sensitization. Stated treatment: therapeutic diphenylcyclopropenone sensitization with weekly scalp DPC. The material sequenced was whole blood, taken in connection with sensitization to the hapten diphenylcyclopropenone (DPC). These TCRs come from a woman between 50 and 59 years old with alopecia areata. Some clones in this sample may be carry-over from other donors' samples.

This clonotype was recorded many times. This rearrangement joins TRBV10-3 to TRBJ2-5, with 10 bases fitting TRBD2. CDR3 length equals 15 residues. V shed 6 bases, J shed 1 base, and the junction held 5 bases outside the gene matches. Germline V gene lookup returns CDR1 ENHRY and CDR2 SYGVKD. CDR3 in DNA: TGTGCCATCAGGGGAGGACTAGCGGTCCAAGAGACCCAGTACTTC. Amino acids: CAIRGGLAVQETQYF.

The V call is TRBV29-1, the J call TRBJ2-1; D ambiguous. The CDR3 covers 14 residues. Trimming left V 0 bases short and J 1 base short, with 7 bases between. In germline, CDR1 is SQVTM, CDR2 ANQGSEA. The CDR3 protein is CSVEDYPSYNEQFF. DNA of the CDR3: TGCAGCGTTGAAGACTACCCTTCCTACAATGAGCAGTTCTTC.

This clonotype occurred a few times. The rearrangement uses TRBV29-1 and TRBJ2-7; 7 nucleotides match TRBD2. Germline assignment: CDR1 SQVTM and CDR2 ANQGSEA. The trim removed 7 bases at V and 1 base at J, leaving 7 bases unmatched. This CDR3 contains 13 residues. The CDR3 sequence is CSAIGLVSYEQYF. Written as DNA, the CDR3 is TGCAGCGCTATAGGACTAGTATCCTACGAGCAGTACTTC.

This chain links TRBV20-1 with TRBJ2-1, with a weak D call TRBD1 (5 bases). V was cut by 6 bases and J by 7 bases, with 19 bases left in between. The CDR3 extends over 14 amino acids. Germline V CDR1 and CDR2: DFQATT, SNEGSKA (reference sequence). CDR3 in amino acids: CSAPTIRGENEQFF. In nucleotides, the CDR3 is TGCAGTGCCCCTACTATAAGGGGTGAGAATGAGCAGTTCTTC.

This clonotype was observed at least ten times. V usage is TRBV20-1 and J usage is TRBJ1-5; D gene ambiguous. The CDR3 sequence is 14 residues long. Germline lookup yields CDR1 DFQATT and CDR2 SNEGSKA (reference sequence). The V gene lost 5 bases and the J gene lost 0 bases, with 11 bases spanning the gap. CDR3 sequence (DNA): TGCAGTGCTCGTCCCCCCTATAGCAATCAGCCCCAGCATTTT. Its translation is CSARPPYSNQPQHF.

The table lists this clonotype with many counts. The chain combines TRBV2 with TRBJ2-7; D remains unclear. In germline, CDR1 is SNHLY, CDR2 FYNNEI. This CDR3 is 14 amino acids long. Deletions cut 6 bases from V and 2 bases from J, with 14 bases between. The CDR3 coding sequence is TGTGCCAGCAGGCGGCCGCGGACGCCCTACGAGCAGTACTTC. It codes for CASRRPRTPYEQYF.

There are many counts of this clonotype. This sequence joins TRBV7-9 and TRBJ1-2; the D is unclear. The CDR3 spans 13 residues. Trimming pared 5 bases from V and 4 bases from J, leaving 11 bases between. Germline V gene lookup returns CDR1 SEHNR and CDR2 FQNEAQ (reference sequence). CDR3: CASSPQVGYGYTF. Here the CDR3 DNA reads TGTGCCAGCAGCCCCCAGGTGGGCTATGGCTACACCTTC.

This clonotype appeared a single time. The rearrangement links TRBV9 to TRBJ1-2, with 7 bases aligning to TRBD1. The CDR3 has 14 residues. In germline, CDR1 is SGDLS, CDR2 YYNGEE. With 1 base clipped from V and 4 bases from J, the junction kept 4 bases outside the gene matches. The CDR3: CASSVSDRTYGYTF. DNA of the CDR3: TGTGCCAGCAGCGTATCGGACAGGACCTATGGCTACACCTTC. Full variable domain (remainder filled in from reference TRBV9 and TRBJ1-2): DSGVTQTPKHLITATGQRVTLRCSPRSGDLSVYWYQQSLDQGLQFLIQYYNGEERAKGNILERFSAQQFPDLHSELNLSSLELGDSALYFCASSVSDRTYGYTFGSGTRLTVV.

The CDR3 sequence: CASSLGGNQDYTF. Here the CDR3 DNA reads TGTGCCAGCAGTTTAGGGGGTAATCAGGACTACACCTTC. This chain links TRBV12-3 or TRBV12-4 with TRBJ1-2, with D hard to call. This CDR3 has 13 amino acids. Trimming left V 1 base short and J 10 bases short, with 13 bases between.

This clonotype was seen more than once but under ten times. The V call is TRBV7-2, the J call TRBJ2-5, with 9 positions matching TRBD1. The CDR3 length is 17 residues. Germline V gives CDR1 SGHTA, CDR2 FQGNSA. J lost 3 bases, V lost 5 bases, and 13 bases had no gene match. The CDR3 DNA sequence: TGTGCCAGCAGCCTACGAGGGACAGGGATTAGAAAAGAGACCCAGTACTTC. Protein sequence: CASSLRGTGIRKETQYF.

The chain combines TRBV5-1 with TRBJ1-1; D is uncertain. In germline, CDR1 is SGHRS, CDR2 YFSETQ. The CDR3 is made up of 15 amino acids. V was clipped by 2 bases and J by 0 bases, with 11 bases between them. The CDR3 reads CASSLMPLVNTEAFF. The CDR3 coding sequence is TGCGCCAGCAGCTTAATGCCACTCGTGAACACTGAAGCTTTCTTT. The complete variable domain, with remaining parts taken from reference TRBV5-1 and TRBJ1-1, reads KAGVTQTPRYLIKTRGQQVTLSCSPISGHRSVSWYQQTPGQGLQFLFEYFSETQRNKGNFPGRFSGRQFSNSRSEMNVSTLELGDSALYLCASSLMPLVNTEAFFGQGTRLTVV.

This clonotype turned up a few times. This chain connects TRBV29-1 to TRBJ1-1; D is unclear. The V gene's germline CDR1 is SQVTM and CDR2 ANQGSEA. V was cut by 6 bases and J by 8 bases, with 19 bases left in between. The CDR3 extends over 13 amino acids. The CDR3 region has the DNA TGCAGCGTAGCTAACCGGGCCCCAGAAGAAGCTTTCTTT. It encodes CSVANRAPEEAFF.

In its sample, this clonotype was seen many times. The CDR3 DNA reads TGTGCCAGCAGCCCCAGGCAGGGGGCATCCTACGAGCAGTACTTC. Translation: CASSPRQGASYEQYF. V usage is TRBV11-2 and J usage is TRBJ2-7; 8 positions agree with TRBD1. CDR1 SGHAT and CDR2 FQNNGV come from the germline V gene. Trimming removed 5 bases from V and 1 base from J; junction bases left unmatched: 7. This CDR3 has 15 residues. Looking up the rest from reference TRBV11-2 and TRBJ2-7 gives the full variable domain: EAGVAQSPRYKIIEKRQSVAFWCNPISGHATLYWYQQILGQGPKLLIQFQNNGVVDDSQLPKDRFSAERLKGVDSTLKIQPAKLEDSAVYLCASSPRQGASYEQYFGPGTRLTVT.

The chain joins TRBV7-9 to TRBJ1-1; 8 bases agree with TRBD1. This CDR3 has 16 amino acids. The germline CDR1 and CDR2 sequences are SEHNR and FQNEAQ (reference sequence). Trimming cost V 6 bases and J 5 bases; bases outside gene matches: 14. CDR3 DNA sequence: TGTGCCAGCAGAAACCCCCTCCGGACAGGGAGGACTGAAGCTTTCTTT. As protein: CASRNPLRTGRTEAFF.

This chain joins TRBV2 and TRBJ2-1; 7 positions match TRBD2. This CDR3 comprises 14 residues. Germline CDR1 reads SNHLY; CDR2 reads FYNNEI. V lost 10 bases to trimming and J lost 6 bases; unmatched junction nucleotides: 12. CDR3 in amino acids: CATRTSSNVNEQFF. The CDR3 bases are TGTGCCACCAGGACTAGTAGTAATGTCAATGAGCAGTTCTTC.

The table lists this clonotype with a few counts. CDR3 loop: CASSLPQDRGLGDTQYF. The CDR3 DNA follows: TGTGCCAGCAGCTTACCCCAGGACAGGGGGCTAGGAGATACGCAGTATTTT. The J gene is TRBJ2-3, the V gene TRBV7-2, with TRBD1 matching over 11 bases. Looked up from germline, CDR1 is SGHTA and CDR2 is FQGNSA. The CDR3 contains 17 residues. V gave up 2 bases and J gave up 5 bases; unmatched junction bases: 9.

The chain couples TRBV6-1 to TRBJ1-1; D may be TRBD1 (6 bases). V shed 4 bases and J shed 3 bases, with 9 bases lying between them. CDR3 length: 13 residues. Germline V gene sequence: CDR1 MNHNS, CDR2 SASEGT. The CDR3 DNA reads TGTGCCAGCAGTGTGGACAGATACACTGAAGCTTTCTTT. Its translation is CASSVDRYTEAFF.

This clonotype occurred many times. The chain combines TRBV3-1 with TRBJ2-3, with 10 bases matching TRBD2. Germline V lookup: CDR1 LGHDT, CDR2 YNNKEL (reference sequence). V lost 3 bases and J lost 5; bases outside the gene matches: 2. The CDR3 consists of 14 residues. DNA of the CDR3: TGTGCCAGCAGCCAGGCTAGCGGGAGAGATACGCAGTATTTT. It yields the protein CASSQASGRDTQYF.

The sample holds a few counts of this clonotype. The chain's CDR3 is CASSPALDTQYF. CDR3 nucleotides: TGTGCCAGCAGCCCGGCCTTAGATACGCAGTATTTT. This chain uses TRBV6-2 or TRBV6-3 with TRBJ2-3; D not certain. The CDR3 loop spans 12 amino acids. Germline V gene sequence: CDR1 MNHEY, CDR2 SVGEGT. Trimming stripped 6 bases from V and 5 bases from J, with 9 bases between.

The rearrangement joins TRBV6-1 to TRBJ2-2; D perhaps matches TRBD1 (7 bases). CDR1 is MNHNS and CDR2 is SASEGT in the germline V gene. CDR3 length: 15 amino acids. With 6 bases removed from V and 2 bases from J, the gap between germline ends came to 13 bases. The chain's CDR3 is CASRRDSFNTGELFF. The CDR3 nucleotides are TGTGCCAGCAGGCGGGACAGCTTTAACACCGGGGAGCTGTTTTTT.

This clonotype was seen only a few times. The chain couples TRBV10-2 to TRBJ1-4, with TRBD1 identical over 8 bases. Germline V CDR1 and CDR2: WSHSY, SAAADI. The CDR3 contains 15 residues. The V segment lost 6 bases and the J segment 3 bases; nucleotides outside the gene matches: 6. The CDR3 nucleotides read TGCGCCAGCAGAAACCGGGACAGGCCTAATGAAAAACTGTTTTTT. Amino acids: CASRNRDRPNEKLFF.

CDR3 region: CSVAGQGDQPQHF. The CDR3 coding sequence is TGCAGCGTTGCGGGACAGGGAGACCAGCCCCAGCATTTT. The chain is built from TRBV29-1 and TRBJ1-5; 9 bases map to TRBD1. The length of the CDR3 is 13 residues. Germline CDR1 is SQVTM and CDR2 is ANQGSEA. The trim removed 4 bases at V and 7 bases at J, leaving 5 bases unmatched.

The chain uses TRBV4-1 and TRBJ2-4; 7 bases line up with TRBD1. Germline values: CDR1 MGHRA, CDR2 YSYEKL. The CDR3 is 17 residues long. Trimming took 1 base from V and 7 from J; bases not matched to a gene: 13. In nucleotides, the CDR3 is TGCGCCAGCAGCCAAGCGGGACAGCGGCCGCCTCAGAACATTCAGTACTTC. Residues: CASSQAGQRPPQNIQYF.

The table lists this clonotype with many counts. The chain combines TRBV6-1 with TRBJ2-2, with unresolved D. The germline V gene has CDR1 MNHNS and CDR2 SASEGT. CDR3 length equals 13 residues. Trimming pared 5 bases from V and 5 bases from J, leaving 9 bases between. Here the CDR3 reads CASSPIGTGELFF. CDR3 DNA: TGTGCCAGCAGTCCTATAGGAACCGGGGAGCTGTTTTTT.